The rows below give T cell receptor beta chains drawn from one sample of a study of technical replicates of blood from a handful of donors. Assay: immunoSEQ multiplex PCR; the TCRdb copy retains only in-frame clones and omits some. Of under 70,000 clones in the sample, about 91% are singletons; the top ten hold approximately 0.39%. The specimen was T cells isolated from PBMCs. These receptors came from a human donor in good health. Both conserved end residues are trimmed from each CDR3.

v_gene,j_gene,CDR3aa
TRBV25-1,TRBJ2-1,ASTPGLANYNEQF
TRBV5-1,TRBJ2-5,ASHPRDRGETQY
TRBV25-1,TRBJ2-5,ASSEFGRQETQY
TRBV4-1,TRBJ1-5,ASSRSGGKEPQH
TRBV7-8,TRBJ1-1,ASSYDRGPEAF
TRBV7-9,TRBJ2-1,ASSFPGSGDEQF
TRBV29-1,TRBJ1-1,SVVRDSNTEAF
TRBV19,TRBJ2-6,ASSSSLAGGAGANVLT
TRBV13,TRBJ2-7,ASSPEAGGPDEQY
TRBV7-3,TRBJ1-2,ASSLDSANYGYT
TRBV5-1,TRBJ2-1,ASSPKQERRASSYNEQF
TRBV11-3,TRBJ2-5,ASSFGIAGDRETQY
TRBV11-2,TRBJ2-1,ASSPLAGRGYNEQF
TRBV6-5,TRBJ1-2,ASSSQVANYGYT
TRBV27,TRBJ1-1,ASSFIGAPEAF
TRBV27,TRBJ2-1,ASTGEREGPNEQF
TRBV27,TRBJ2-7,ASSLGQIGRTEQY
TRBV10-3,TRBJ1-1,AISESTEKPEAF
TRBV9,TRBJ2-1,ASSPIKRPSRTYNEQF
TRBV11-2,TRBJ2-7,ASSLDPWHEQY